The 17 T cell receptor beta chains below all came from one sample that was sequenced in a study of CD8+ T cells in alopecia areata. Following RNA extraction, reverse transcription yielded cDNA that acted as the sequencing template. TCRdb's copy holds only in-frame clones and misses some; the assay was immunoSEQ multiplex PCR. The data hold 110,000 to 150,000 clones, with roughly 61% observed a single time. The sequencing used CD4+ T cells sorted from blood, collected at week 0. These TCRs come from a human donor with alopecia areata.

The chain links TRBV30 to TRBJ1-2; weak D call: TRBD1 (6 bases). V was clipped by 4 bases and J by 10 bases, with 13 bases between them. This CDR3 is 11 amino acids long. Looked up from germline, CDR1 is GTSNPN and CDR2 is SVGIG (reference sequence). This CDR3 reads CAWTQQGDYTF. The CDR3 DNA reads as TGTGCCTGGACCCAACAGGGAGACTACACCTTC.

The chain recombines TRBV5-5 with TRBJ1-3, with D possibly being TRBD1 (5 bases). Germline assignment: CDR1 SGHKS and CDR2 YYEKEE (reference sequence). The CDR3 loop spans 17 amino acids. V was trimmed by 0 bases and J by 2 bases, leaving 15 bases between them. CDR3 sequence: CASSLGGAVGAGNTIYF. The CDR3, as DNA: TGTGCCAGCAGCTTGGGAGGGGCAGTCGGAGCTGGAAACACCATATATTTT.

The CDR3 sequence: CASSFKVATGEQYF. The CDR3 DNA reads TGTGCCAGCAGTTTCAAGGTTGCGACGGGGGAGCAGTACTTC. The chain employs TRBV27 and TRBJ2-7, with D maybe TRBD2 (5 bases). Germline CDR1 reads MNHEY; CDR2 reads SMNVEV (reference sequence). Trimming left V 3 bases short and J 7 bases short, with 16 bases between. This CDR3 has 14 amino acids.

The gene calls are TRBV7-2 and TRBJ1-1; tentatively, D is TRBD1 (5 bases). The V end was cut by 5 bases, the J end by 6 bases, with 16 bases between. Germline V gene sequence: CDR1 SGHTA, CDR2 FQGNSA. The CDR3 spans 14 residues. The CDR3 sequence is CASSQETGWAEAFF. The CDR3 bases are TGTGCCAGCAGCCAAGAAACAGGTTGGGCTGAAGCTTTCTTT. Filled out from reference TRBV7-2 and TRBJ1-1, the complete variable domain reads GAGVSQSPSNKVTEKGKDVELRCDPISGHTALYWYRQSLGQGLEFLIYFQGNSAPDKSGLPSDRFSAERTGGSVSTLTIQRTQQEDSAVYLCASSQETGWAEAFFGQGTRLTVV.

This clone was recorded once. This chain joins TRBV7-2 and TRBJ1-6; unclear D gene. The ends were cut back, 5 bases at V and 14 bases at J, with 16 bases in the middle. Per germline, CDR1 SGHTA and CDR2 FQGNSA. The CDR3 is 13 residues long. The CDR3 DNA reads TGTGCCAGCAGCCGACCTCTGAGGAGCGCCCTCCACTTT. Translation: CASSRPLRSALHF. The full variable domain, in which reference TRBV7-2 and TRBJ1-6 provide the parts outside the CDR3, is GAGVSQSPSNKVTEKGKDVELRCDPISGHTALYWYRQSLGQGLEFLIYFQGNSAPDKSGLPSDRFSAERTGGSVSTLTIQRTQQEDSAVYLCASSRPLRSALHFGNGTRLTVT.

Turning to this clone: One end of the junction fails to match germline, which may point to a read error. The V gene is TRBV11-2, the J gene TRBJ1-2; a possible D gene is TRBD1 (6 bases). CDR1 is SGHAT, CDR2 FQNNGV, per germline. CDR3 length: 12 residues. The CDR3 loop is CASSRPLGAGNF. As DNA, the CDR3 is TGTGCCAGCAGCAGACCCCTGGGGGCAGGGAACTTC.

V and J are TRBV21-1 and TRBJ2-7; the D call TRBD1 from the table was never checked on the DNA. TRBV21-1 is assigned pseudogene status. This CDR3 spans 16 amino acids. CDR3 protein: CASSKVTTRSRWEQYF. CDR3 coding DNA: TGTGCCAGCAGCAAAGTTACGACAAGGTCACGGTGGGAGCAGTACTTC.

This chain uses TRBV18 with TRBJ1-1, with a weak D call TRBD1 (6 bases). The V end was cut by 2 bases, the J end by 0 bases, with 13 bases between. The CDR3 has 16 amino acids. Per germline, CDR1 KGHSH and CDR2 LQKENI. The CDR3 DNA sequence: TGTGCCAGCTCACCATTTGCGGGGGGCCTGAACACTGAAGCTTTCTTT. It is translated as CASSPFAGGLNTEAFF.

The chain recombines TRBV9 with TRBJ2-2; no definite D call. Per the germline V gene, CDR1 is SGDLS and CDR2 is YYNGEE. V dropped 1 base and J dropped 5 bases, with 6 bases sitting between them. The CDR3 is made up of 13 amino acids. CDR3: CASSVLGTGELFF. The CDR3 DNA follows: TGTGCCAGCAGCGTACTGGGTACCGGGGAGCTGTTTTTT.

The chain recombines TRBV29-1 with TRBJ2-3; 11 nucleotides align to TRBD1. The CDR3 extends over 13 amino acids. Trimming took 6 bases from V and 2 from J; bases not matched to a gene: 1. The germline V gene has CDR1 SQVTM and CDR2 ANQGSEA. CDR3 residues: CSVGQGATDTQYF. For the CDR3, the DNA is TGCAGCGTCGGACAGGGGGCCACAGATACGCAGTATTTT.

The rearrangement uses TRBV30 and TRBJ1-2; D is unresolved. The CDR3 is 13 residues long. CDR1 GTSNPN and CDR2 SVGIG come from the germline V gene (reference sequence). Deletions cut 4 bases from V and 3 bases from J, with 12 bases between. This CDR3 reads CAWKLTGYYGYTF. The CDR3 bases are TGTGCCTGGAAGTTGACGGGATACTATGGCTACACCTTC.

A single count supports this clone. In nucleotides, the CDR3 is TGCAGCGTTGAAGGTGCGGGGCTCAGCGGCACAGATACGCAGTATTTT. Translation: CSVEGAGLSGTDTQYF. The gene calls are TRBV29-1 and TRBJ2-3; D is perhaps TRBD2 (6 bases). The CDR3 is 16 residues long. Germline CDR1 reads SQVTM; CDR2 reads ANQGSEA. V lost 1 base to trimming and J lost 1 base, with 15 bases between them.

The V and J genes are TRBV7-2 and TRBJ1-2; the D is unclear. Germline CDR1 is SGHTA and CDR2 is FQGNSA. The CDR3 has 14 residues. V shed 3 bases and J shed 8 bases, with 16 bases lying between them. This chain's CDR3 is CASSLARSSGGYTF. The CDR3 DNA reads as TGTGCCAGCAGCTTGGCCAGGTCCTCGGGAGGCTACACCTTC.

V gene TRBV5-1 combines with J gene TRBJ1-1; D is ambiguous. Deletions cut 2 bases from V and 1 base from J, with 6 bases between. The CDR3 length is 13 residues. From germline, CDR1 is SGHRS and CDR2 YFSETQ. The CDR3 sequence: CASSFMENTEAFF. DNA of the CDR3: TGCGCCAGCAGCTTTATGGAGAACACTGAAGCTTTCTTT.

This clone was found a few times. The chain is built from TRBV18 and TRBJ2-7; possibly TRBD1 for D (5 bases). V dropped 2 bases and J dropped 7 bases, with 15 bases sitting between them. Germline-derived CDR1 and CDR2 are KGHSH and LQKENI. This CDR3 is 14 amino acids long. The CDR3 protein is CASSPGTGPREQYF. The CDR3 DNA reads TGTGCCAGCTCACCAGGTACAGGTCCGAGGGAGCAGTACTTC.

Only a few counts were recorded for this clone. The chain couples TRBV6-5 to TRBJ2-7; the D gene could be TRBD1 or TRBD2 (5 bases each). This CDR3 has 15 residues. V was trimmed by 6 bases and J by 7 bases, leaving 22 bases between them. Germline CDR1 MNHEY, CDR2 SVGAGI. The CDR3 bases are TGTGCCAGCAGAAGAGGGTGGCAGGGAATAGGAGAGCAGTACTTC. It is translated as CASRRGWQGIGEQYF.

This rearrangement joins TRBV20-1 to TRBJ1-1; D unresolved. The CDR3 extends over 11 amino acids. V lost 5 bases and J 11 bases, leaving 15 bases between the germline ends. Germline V lookup: CDR1 DFQATT, CDR2 SNEGSKA (reference sequence). CDR3 coding DNA: TGCAGTGCTCCGGGGTGGGGAGGGGCTTTCTTT. It is translated as CSAPGWGGAFF.